Listed below are T cell receptor beta chains from one sample, sequenced in a study of metastatic and nonmetastatic thyroid tumors. Through MiXCR, TCRdb re-clonotyped the PCR reads. The sample has tens of thousands of clones, approximately 18% seen once. Input material: blood. The receptors were gathered from a male donor with papillary thyroid cancer or a benign thyroid nodule (not recorded which). Some clones in this sample may be carry-over from other donors' samples. Both conserved end residues are part of each CDR3. The D gene is left open where the match is weak. Rows may omit the clone size; those that give it use once, few, many or a size class.

>many|TRBJ2-1|TRBV12-3/TRBV12-4|.
CASSLGSGTDEQFF
TGTGCCAGCAGTTTAGGTTCAGGGACGGATGAGCAGTTCTTC
>.|TRBJ2-6|TRBV12-3/TRBV12-4|.
CASSPQAAGANVLTF
TGTGCCAGCAGTCCCCAGGCAGCTGGGGCCAACGTCCTGACTTTC
>few|TRBJ2-2|TRBV25-1|TRBD1
CASSTGQGYTGELFF
TGTGCCAGCTCCACGGGACAGGGGTACACCGGGGAGCTGTTTTTT
>many|TRBJ1-6|TRBV7-9|.
CASSSVPGERNSPLHF
TGTGCCAGCAGCTCAGTCCCAGGGGAGAGGAATTCACCCCTCCACTTT
>many|TRBJ2-6|TRBV7-9|TRBD1
CASSLQQGASSGANVLTF
TGTGCCAGCAGCTTACAACAGGGGGCGAGCTCTGGGGCCAACGTCCTGACTTTC
>few|TRBJ2-2|TRBV6-1|TRBD2
CASIPRGGHVTGELFF
TGTGCCAGCATCCCCCGGGGGGGGCATGTCACCGGGGAGCTGTTTTTT
>many|TRBJ2-5|TRBV12-5|.
CASGLVAEWTQYF
TGTGCTAGTGGTTTGGTTGCAGAGTGGACCCAGTACTTC
>.|TRBJ2-7|TRBV11-2|TRBD1
CASSSSETGPYEQYF
TGTGCCAGCAGCTCCTCCGAGACAGGGCCCTACGAGCAGTACTTC
>many|TRBJ2-1|TRBV20-1|.
CSATRWAKGQYNEQFF
TGCAGTGCTACTAGGTGGGCCAAGGGGCAATACAATGAGCAGTTCTTC
>few|TRBJ2-7|TRBV20-1|.
CSGRTETYEQCF
TGCAGTGGAAGGACGGAGACCTACGAGCAGTGCTTC
>many|TRBJ2-7|TRBV5-1|.
CASSLGHSFYEQYF
TGCGCCAGCAGCTTGGGACACTCTTTTTACGAGCAGTACTTC
>many|TRBJ1-3|TRBV7-8|.
CASSYETDGNTIYF
TGTGCCAGCAGCTATGAAACGGATGGAAACACCATATATTTT
>.|TRBJ2-5|TRBV5-1|.
CASSFQQQETQYF
TGCGCCAGCAGCTTTCAACAGCAAGAGACCCAGTACTTC
>medium-sized|TRBJ2-2|TRBV9|TRBD2
CASSVSSTSGTGELFF
TGTGCCAGCAGCGTCTCATCGACTAGCGGGACCGGGGAGCTGTTTTTT
>many|TRBJ2-5|TRBV27|TRBD2
CASSFPTSGGREETQYF
TGTGCCAGCAGTTTCCCGACTAGCGGGGGAAGGGAAGAGACCCAGTACTTC